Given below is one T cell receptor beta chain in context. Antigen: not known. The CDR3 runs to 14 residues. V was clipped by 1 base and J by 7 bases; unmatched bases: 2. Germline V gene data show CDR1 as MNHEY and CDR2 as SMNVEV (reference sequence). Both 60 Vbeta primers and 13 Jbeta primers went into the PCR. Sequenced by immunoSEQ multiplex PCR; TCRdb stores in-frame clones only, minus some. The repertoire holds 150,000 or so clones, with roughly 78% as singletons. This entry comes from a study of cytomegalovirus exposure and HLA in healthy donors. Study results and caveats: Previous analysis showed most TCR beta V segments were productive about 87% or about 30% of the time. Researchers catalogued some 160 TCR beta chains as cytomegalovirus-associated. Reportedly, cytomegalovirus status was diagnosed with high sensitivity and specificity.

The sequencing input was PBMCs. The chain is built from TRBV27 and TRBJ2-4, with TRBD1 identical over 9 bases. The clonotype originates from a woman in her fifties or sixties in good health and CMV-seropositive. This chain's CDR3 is CASSLFGTGNIQYF. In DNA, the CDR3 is TGTGCCAGCAGTTTATTCGGGACAGGGAACATTCAGTACTTC.